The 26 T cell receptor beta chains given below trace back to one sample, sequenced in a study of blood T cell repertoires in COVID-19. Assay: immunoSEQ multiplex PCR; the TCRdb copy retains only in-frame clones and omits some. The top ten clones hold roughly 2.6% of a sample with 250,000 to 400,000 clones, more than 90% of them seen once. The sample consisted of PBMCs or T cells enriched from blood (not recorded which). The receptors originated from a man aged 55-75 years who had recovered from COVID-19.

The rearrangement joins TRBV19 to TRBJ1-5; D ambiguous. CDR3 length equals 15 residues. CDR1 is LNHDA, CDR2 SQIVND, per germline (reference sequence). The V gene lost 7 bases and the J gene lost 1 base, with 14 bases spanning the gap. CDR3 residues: CASTGLTGSNQPQHF. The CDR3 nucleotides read TGTGCCAGTACTGGACTGACTGGCAGCAATCAGCCCCAGCATTTT.

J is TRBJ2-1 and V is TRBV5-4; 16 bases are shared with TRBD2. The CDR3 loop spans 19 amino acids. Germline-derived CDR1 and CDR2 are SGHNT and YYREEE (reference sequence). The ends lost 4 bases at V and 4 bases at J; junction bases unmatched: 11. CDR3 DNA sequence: TGTGCCAGCAGCCGGCCCGGGACTAGCGGGAGGGATCTATACAATGAGCAGTTCTTC. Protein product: CASSRPGTSGRDLYNEQFF.

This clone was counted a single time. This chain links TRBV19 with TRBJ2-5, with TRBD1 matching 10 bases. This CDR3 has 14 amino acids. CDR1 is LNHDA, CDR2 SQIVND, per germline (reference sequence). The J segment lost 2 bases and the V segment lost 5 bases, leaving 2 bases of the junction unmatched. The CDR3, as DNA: TGTGCCAGTAGTCCGGGACAGGGGCAAGAGACCCAGTACTTC. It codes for CASSPGQGQETQYF.

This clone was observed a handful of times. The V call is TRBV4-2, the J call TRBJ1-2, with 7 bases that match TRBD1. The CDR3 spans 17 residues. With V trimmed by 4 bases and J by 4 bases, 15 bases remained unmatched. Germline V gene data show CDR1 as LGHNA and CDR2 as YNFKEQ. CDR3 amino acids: CASSREGGTEAIYGYTF. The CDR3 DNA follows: TGTGCCAGCAGCCGAGAGGGCGGGACAGAGGCAATCTATGGCTACACCTTC.

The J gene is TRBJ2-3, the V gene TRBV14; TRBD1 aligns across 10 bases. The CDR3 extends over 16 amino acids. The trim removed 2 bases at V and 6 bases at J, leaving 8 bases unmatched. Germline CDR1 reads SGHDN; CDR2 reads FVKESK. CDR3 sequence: CASSQWTGGAMDTQYF. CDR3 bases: TGTGCCAGCAGCCAATGGACAGGGGGTGCGATGGATACGCAGTATTTT.

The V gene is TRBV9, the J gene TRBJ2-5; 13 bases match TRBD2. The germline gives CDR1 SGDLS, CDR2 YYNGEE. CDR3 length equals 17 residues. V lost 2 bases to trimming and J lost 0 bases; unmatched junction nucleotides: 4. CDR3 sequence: CASSVSGTSGNQETQYF. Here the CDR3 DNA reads TGTGCCAGCAGCGTTAGCGGGACTAGCGGGAACCAAGAGACCCAGTACTTC.

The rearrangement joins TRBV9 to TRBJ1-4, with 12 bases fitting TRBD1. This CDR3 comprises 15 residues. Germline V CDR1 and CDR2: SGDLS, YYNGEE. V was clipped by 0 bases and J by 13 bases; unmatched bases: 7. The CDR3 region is CASSVATGQGAGLFF. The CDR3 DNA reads TGTGCCAGCAGCGTAGCTACGGGACAGGGGGCAGGACTGTTTTTT.

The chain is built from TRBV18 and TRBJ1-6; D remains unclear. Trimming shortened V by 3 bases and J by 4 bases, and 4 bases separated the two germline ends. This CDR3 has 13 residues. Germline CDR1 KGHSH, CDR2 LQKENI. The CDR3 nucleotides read TGTGCCAGCTCACCGCGTTATAATTCACCCCTCCACTTT. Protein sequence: CASSPRYNSPLHF.

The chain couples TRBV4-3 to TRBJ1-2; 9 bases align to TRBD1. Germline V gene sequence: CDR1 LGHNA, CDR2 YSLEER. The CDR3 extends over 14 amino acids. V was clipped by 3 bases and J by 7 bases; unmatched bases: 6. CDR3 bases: TGCGCCAGCAGCCAGCTACAGGGGGCGCGTGGCTACACCTTC. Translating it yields CASSQLQGARGYTF.

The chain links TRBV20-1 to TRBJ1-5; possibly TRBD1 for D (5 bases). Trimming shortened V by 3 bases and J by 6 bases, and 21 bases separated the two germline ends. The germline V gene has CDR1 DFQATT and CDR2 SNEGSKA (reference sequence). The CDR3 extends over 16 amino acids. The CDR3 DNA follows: TGCAGTGCTAGTGGGGGGACTTCCCCAAAGGGTCAGCCCCAGCATTTT. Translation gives CSASGGTSPKGQPQHF.

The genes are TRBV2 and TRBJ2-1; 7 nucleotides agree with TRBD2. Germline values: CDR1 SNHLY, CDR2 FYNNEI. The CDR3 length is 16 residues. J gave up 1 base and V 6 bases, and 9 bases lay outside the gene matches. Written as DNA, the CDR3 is TGTGCCAGCAGCCGAATCGGGACTACATCCTACAATGAGCAGTTCTTC. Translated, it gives CASSRIGTTSYNEQFF.

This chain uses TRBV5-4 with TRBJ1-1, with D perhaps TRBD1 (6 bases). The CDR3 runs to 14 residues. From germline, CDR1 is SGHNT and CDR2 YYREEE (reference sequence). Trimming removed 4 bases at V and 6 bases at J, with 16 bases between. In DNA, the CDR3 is TGTGCCAGCAGCCAAGAGACAGGTACTCCTGAAGCTTTCTTT. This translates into CASSQETGTPEAFF. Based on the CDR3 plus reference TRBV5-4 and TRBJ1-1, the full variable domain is ETGVTQSPTHLIKTRGQQVTLRCSSQSGHNTVSWYQQALGQGPQFIFQYYREEENGRGNFPPRFSGLQFPNYSSELNVNALELDDSALYLCASSQETGTPEAFFGQGTRLTVV.

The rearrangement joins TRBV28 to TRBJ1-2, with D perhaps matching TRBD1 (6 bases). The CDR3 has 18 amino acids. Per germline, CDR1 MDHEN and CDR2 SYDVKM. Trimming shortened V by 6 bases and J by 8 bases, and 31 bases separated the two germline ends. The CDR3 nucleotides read TGTGCCAGCAGGCCCTCCAGGGTGGGGGCGCATGCTTCGGGGGGCTACACCTTC. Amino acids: CASRPSRVGAHASGGYTF.

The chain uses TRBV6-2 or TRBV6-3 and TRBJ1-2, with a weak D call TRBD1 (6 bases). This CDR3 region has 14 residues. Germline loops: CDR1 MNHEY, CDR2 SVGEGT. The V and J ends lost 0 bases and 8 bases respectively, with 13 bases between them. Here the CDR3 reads CASSYSPGDEGYTF. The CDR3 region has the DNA TGTGCCAGCAGTTACTCCCCAGGGGACGAAGGCTACACCTTC.

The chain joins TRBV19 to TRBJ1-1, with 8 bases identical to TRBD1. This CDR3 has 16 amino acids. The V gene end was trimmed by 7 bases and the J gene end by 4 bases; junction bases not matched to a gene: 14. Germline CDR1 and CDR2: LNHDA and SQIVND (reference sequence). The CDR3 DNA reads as TGTGCCAGTAAAGGGGACACAGGGGGTTTCGCCACTGAAGCTTTCTTT. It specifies CASKGDTGGFATEAFF. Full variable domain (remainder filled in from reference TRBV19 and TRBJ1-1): DGGITQSPKYLFRKEGQNVTLSCEQNLNHDAMYWYRQDPGQGLRLIYYSQIVNDFQKGDIAEGYSVSREKKESFPLTVTSAQKNPTAFYLCASKGDTGGFATEAFFGQGTRLTVV.

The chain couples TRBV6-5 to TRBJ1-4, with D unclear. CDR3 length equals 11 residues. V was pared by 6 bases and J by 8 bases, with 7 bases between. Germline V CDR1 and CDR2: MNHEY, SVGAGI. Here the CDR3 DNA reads TGTGCCAGCAGCAGGAACGAAAAACTGTTTTTT. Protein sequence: CASSRNEKLFF.

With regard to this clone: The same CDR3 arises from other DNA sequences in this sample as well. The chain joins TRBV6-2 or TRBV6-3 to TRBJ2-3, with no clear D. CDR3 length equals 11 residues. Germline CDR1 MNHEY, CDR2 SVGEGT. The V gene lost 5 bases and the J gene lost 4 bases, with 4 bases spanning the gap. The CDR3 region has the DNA TGTGCCAGCAGTCTTTCAGATACGCAGTATTTT. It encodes CASSLSDTQYF.

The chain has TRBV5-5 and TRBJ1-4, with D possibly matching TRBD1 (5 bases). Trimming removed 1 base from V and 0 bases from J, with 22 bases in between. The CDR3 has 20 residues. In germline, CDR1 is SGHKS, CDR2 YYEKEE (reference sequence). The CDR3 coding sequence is TGTGCCAGCAGCTTGACGCAAAGGACACACGGATTCCCAACTAATGAAAAACTGTTTTTT. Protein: CASSLTQRTHGFPTNEKLFF.

CDR3 region: CASSQDPRVGGANQPQHF. For the CDR3, the DNA is TGCGCCAGCAGCCAAGATCCTCGGGTAGGGGGCGCAAACCAGCCCCAGCATTTT. The rearrangement uses TRBV4-1 and TRBJ1-5, with 7 bases lining up with TRBD1. Germline V gene sequence: CDR1 MGHRA, CDR2 YSYEKL. The J segment lost 7 bases and the V segment lost 0 bases, leaving 15 bases of the junction unmatched. CDR3 length: 18 amino acids.

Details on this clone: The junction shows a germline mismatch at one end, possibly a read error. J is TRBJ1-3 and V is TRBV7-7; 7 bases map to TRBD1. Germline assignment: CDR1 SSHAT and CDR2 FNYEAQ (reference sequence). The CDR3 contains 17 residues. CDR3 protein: CASSLDRQGHSGNTIYF. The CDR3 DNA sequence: TGTGCTAGCAGCTTGGACCGACAGGGCCACTCTGGAAACACCATATATTTT.

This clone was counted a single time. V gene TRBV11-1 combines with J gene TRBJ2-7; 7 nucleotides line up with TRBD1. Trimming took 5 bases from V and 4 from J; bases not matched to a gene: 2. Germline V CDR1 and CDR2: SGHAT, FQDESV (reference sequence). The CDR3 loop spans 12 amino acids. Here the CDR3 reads CASSTGAYEQYF. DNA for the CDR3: TGTGCCAGCAGCACAGGGGCTTACGAGCAGTACTTC.

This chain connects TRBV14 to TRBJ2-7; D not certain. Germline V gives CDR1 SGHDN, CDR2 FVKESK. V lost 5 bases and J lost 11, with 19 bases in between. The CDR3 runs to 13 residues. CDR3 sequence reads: CASSSNPRSTEYF. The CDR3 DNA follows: TGTGCCAGCAGCTCGAACCCCCGTTCAACGGAGTACTTC.

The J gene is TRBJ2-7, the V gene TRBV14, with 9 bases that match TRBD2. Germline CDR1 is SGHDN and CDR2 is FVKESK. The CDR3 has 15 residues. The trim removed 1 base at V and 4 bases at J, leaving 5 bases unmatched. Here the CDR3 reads CASSQAGLAQYEQYF. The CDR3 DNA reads TGTGCCAGCAGCCAAGCAGGACTAGCGCAATACGAGCAGTACTTC.

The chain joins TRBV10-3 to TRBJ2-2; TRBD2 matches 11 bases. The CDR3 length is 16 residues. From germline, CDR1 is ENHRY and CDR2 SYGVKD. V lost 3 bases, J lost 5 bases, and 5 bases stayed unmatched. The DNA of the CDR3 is TGTGCCATCAGTGATCAACTAGCGGGAGTTACCGGGGAGCTGTTTTTT. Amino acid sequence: CAISDQLAGVTGELFF.

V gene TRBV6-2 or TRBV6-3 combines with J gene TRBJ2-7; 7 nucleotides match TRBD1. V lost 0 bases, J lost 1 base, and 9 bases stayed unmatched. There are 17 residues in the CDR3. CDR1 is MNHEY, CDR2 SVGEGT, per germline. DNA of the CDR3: TGTGCCAGCAGTTACTCGTTTACAGGGGTGGGGTCCTACGAGCAGTACTTC. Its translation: CASSYSFTGVGSYEQYF.

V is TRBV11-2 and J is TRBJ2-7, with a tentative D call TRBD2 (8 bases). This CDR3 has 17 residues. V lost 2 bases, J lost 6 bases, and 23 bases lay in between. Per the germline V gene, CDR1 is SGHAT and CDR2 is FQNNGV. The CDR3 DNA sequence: TGTGCCAGCAGCTTACCAGGGGGAGGGCTAGCGGGCGGCGAGCAGTACTTC. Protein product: CASSLPGGGLAGGEQYF.